The clone carrying this T cell receptor beta chain was counted at least ten times. Its antigen is undetermined. Germline-derived CDR1 and CDR2 are SQVTM and ANQGSEA. With 6 bases clipped from V and 2 bases from J, the junction kept 7 bases outside the gene matches. The CDR3 consists of 14 residues. Time point of the sample: patch test 1, 2 weeks after DPC sensitization. Regarding treatment: therapeutic diphenylcyclopropenone sensitization with weekly scalp DPC. Every donor had alopecia and was 18 to 70 years old; all were suitable for DPC. This sample is drawn from a study of human T cells and chemical hapten exposure. Study-level findings and limits: In the PT1 data, expanded TCR counts showed a positive correlation with patch test score. Expanded TCRs were compared with controls, and the expanded TCRs formed significantly more large CDR3 similarity clusters.

One entry per CDR3 protein, called by TCRdb with MiXCR from the RACE reads. The table shows approximately 400,000 distinct CDR3 sequences, with approximately 4.4% occurring only once. The chain recombines TRBV29-1 with TRBJ1-5; 7 nucleotides match TRBD1. Specimen: whole blood, collected in connection with sensitization to the hapten diphenylcyclopropenone (DPC). The receptor was derived from a woman in her forties or fifties with alopecia areata. Some clones in this sample may be carry-over from other donors' samples. The CDR3 loop is CSVATGAGNQPQHF. The CDR3 nucleotides are TGCAGCGTAGCCACAGGGGCGGGCAATCAGCCCCAGCATTTT.